Each of the 26 T cell receptor beta chains below was sequenced from the same sample in a study of preoperative IRX-2 immunotherapy in early breast cancer. Data came from immunoSEQ multiplex PCR; TCRdb stores just in-frame clones and leaves some out. The data show over 35,000 clones, around 96% seen once. Documented treatment: preoperative locoregional IRX-2 cytokine immunotherapy. The sample consisted of tumor tissue, taken after IRX-2 immunotherapy. Receptors were obtained from a human donor with breast cancer.

The chain recombines TRBV6-5 with TRBJ2-7; 7 nucleotides match TRBD1. This CDR3 contains 15 residues. Unmatched junction bases numbered 11, after V lost 1 base and J lost 8 bases. Germline V gene data show CDR1 as MNHEY and CDR2 as SVGAGI. The CDR3 is CASSYLGTDAGQQYF. CDR3 DNA: TGTGCCAGCAGTTACTTAGGGACAGATGCTGGCCAGCAGTACTTC.

J is TRBJ1-5 and V is TRBV15; D is ambiguous. Trimming shortened V by 0 bases and J by 6 bases, and 12 bases separated the two germline ends. The germline V gene has CDR1 LNHNV and CDR2 YYDKDF (reference sequence). The CDR3 is 15 residues long. This CDR3 reads CATSRDLGESQPQHF. DNA of the CDR3: TGTGCCACCAGCAGAGATCTTGGGGAGAGTCAGCCCCAGCATTTT.

The chain uses TRBV5-5 and TRBJ2-3; maybe TRBD2 (6 bases). The germline V and J ends were trimmed by 1 base and 2 bases, with 11 bases remaining between them. Germline CDR1 and CDR2: SGHKS and YYEKEE (reference sequence). The CDR3 runs to 15 residues. For the CDR3, the DNA is TGTGCCAGCAGCTTGCGGGGGAGCCACACAGATACGCAGTATTTT. It translates to CASSLRGSHTDTQYF.

This clone showed up just once. J is TRBJ2-2 and V is TRBV18, with no clear D. V gave up 3 bases and J gave up 0 bases, with 14 bases separating them. This CDR3 is 17 amino acids long. Per germline, CDR1 KGHSH and CDR2 LQKENI. CDR3 in DNA: TGTGCCAGCTCACCGAGGTTCCAAGCCACGAACACCGGGGAGCTGTTTTTT. Its translation: CASSPRFQATNTGELFF.

This chain uses TRBV5-1 with TRBJ2-3, with 10 bases fitting TRBD2. The CDR3 sequence is 15 residues long. Looked up from germline, CDR1 is SGHRS and CDR2 is YFSETQ. V lost 1 base to trimming and J lost 3 bases; unmatched junction nucleotides: 2. The CDR3 nucleotides are TGCGCCAGCAGCTTGCAAGCGGGAGGGACAGATACGCAGTATTTT. Protein sequence: CASSLQAGGTDTQYF.

The J gene is TRBJ1-6, the V gene TRBV25-1; possible D gene TRBD1, 6 bases. This CDR3 comprises 15 residues. Trimming took 2 bases from V and 7 from J, leaving 12 bases between them. Looked up from germline, CDR1 is MGHDK and CDR2 is SYGVNS. CDR3 DNA: TGTGCCAGCAGTGAAAAGAGGGGGAGAAATTCACCCCTCCACTTT. Translating it yields CASSEKRGRNSPLHF.

Remarks on this clone: Germline and junction disagree at one end, which may indicate a read error. The chain is built from TRBV7-9 and TRBJ2-1; D unresolved. Germline CDR1 SEHNR, CDR2 FQNEAQ (reference sequence). The CDR3 covers 16 residues. DNA for the CDR3: TGTGCCAGCAGCGCCGCGGTGGCCGCTCGCCCCAATGAACAGTTCTTC. Protein: CASSAAVAARPNEQFF. Supplemented by reference TRBV7-9 and TRBJ2-1, the full variable domain reads DTGVSQNPRHKITKRGQNVTFRCDPISEHNRLYWYRQTLGQGPEFLTYFQNEAQLEKSRLLSDRFSAERPKGSFSTLEIQRTEQGDSAMYLCASSAAVAARPNEQFFGPGTRLTVL.

V usage is TRBV11-3 and J usage is TRBJ2-3; D possibly matches TRBD1 or TRBD2 (5 bases each). V was cut by 0 bases and J by 6 bases, with 16 bases left in between. Germline CDR1 reads SGHNT; CDR2 reads YENEEA. This CDR3 is 16 amino acids long. For the CDR3, the DNA is TGTGCCAGCAGCTTAGATGGGGGATGGGCCGCGGATACGCAGTATTTT. This codes for CASSLDGGWAADTQYF.

The chain uses TRBV5-1 and TRBJ2-2, with 13 nucleotides matching TRBD2. The V gene's germline CDR1 is SGHRS and CDR2 YFSETQ. This CDR3 is 16 amino acids long. The V and J ends lost 4 bases and 8 bases, in that order; junction bases with no gene match: 8. In nucleotides, the CDR3 is TGCGCCAGCAGCGCGGGACTAGCGGGATCTGGGGGGGAGCTGTTTTTT. Translation gives CASSAGLAGSGGELFF.

A few counts support this clone. The V and J genes are TRBV7-2 and TRBJ2-2, with D tentatively TRBD1 (6 bases). Trimming shortened V by 5 bases and J by 5 bases, and 9 bases separated the two germline ends. Germline CDR1 reads SGHTA; CDR2 reads FQGNSA. The CDR3 contains 13 residues. CDR3 residues: CASSIQGTGELFF. The DNA for the CDR3 is TGTGCCAGCAGCATACAGGGTACCGGGGAGCTGTTTTTT.

The CDR3 sequence: CASSQDGDRGEGETQYF. Here the CDR3 DNA reads TGCGCCAGCAGCCAAGATGGGGACAGGGGCGAGGGAGAGACCCAGTACTTC. The rearrangement uses TRBV4-3 and TRBJ2-5, with 10 positions matching TRBD1. Germline V gene lookup returns CDR1 LGHNA and CDR2 YSLEER. J gave up 4 bases and V 0 bases, and 8 bases lay outside the gene matches. This CDR3 has 17 amino acids.

The chain joins TRBV11-2 to TRBJ1-1; 7 bases are a match to TRBD1. This CDR3 region has 14 residues. Looked up from germline, CDR1 is SGHAT and CDR2 is FQNNGV. The trim removed 8 bases at V and 2 bases at J, leaving 8 bases unmatched. CDR3 in DNA: TGTGCCAGCGCCGGGGACAGAGTAAACACTGAAGCTTTCTTT. Its protein product is CASAGDRVNTEAFF. Full variable domain (remainder filled in from reference TRBV11-2 and TRBJ1-1): EAGVAQSPRYKIIEKRQSVAFWCNPISGHATLYWYQQILGQGPKLLIQFQNNGVVDDSQLPKDRFSAERLKGVDSTLKIQPAKLEDSAVYLCASAGDRVNTEAFFGQGTRLTVV.

This chain uses TRBV7-2 with TRBJ1-1; D is unresolved. Between the trimmed V and J ends, which lost 5 bases and 3 bases, there was a span of 10 bases. The CDR3 is 13 residues long. Germline CDR1 is SGHTA and CDR2 is FQGNSA. This CDR3 reads CASSRTWDTEAFF. The CDR3 DNA is TGTGCCAGCAGCAGGACCTGGGACACTGAAGCTTTCTTT.

Only one count was recorded for this clone. The chain joins TRBV28 to TRBJ2-1, with 11 bases fitting TRBD2. The CDR3 length is 16 residues. Germline V CDR1 and CDR2: MDHEN, SYDVKM. Unmatched junction bases numbered 6, after V lost 3 bases and J lost 5 bases. The CDR3 region has the DNA TGTGCCAGCAGTTTTGCGGGACTAGCGGAAAACAATGAGCAGTTCTTC. Amino acid sequence: CASSFAGLAENNEQFF.

The chain employs TRBV19 and TRBJ2-1; TRBD1 is a possible D gene (7 bases). The germline gives CDR1 LNHDA, CDR2 SQIVND (reference sequence). This CDR3 is built from 14 residues. V dropped 9 bases and J dropped 2 bases, with 14 bases sitting between them. The CDR3 coding sequence is TGTGCCAGCTACAGGGGAGGCCCCTACAATGAGCAGTTCTTC. It encodes CASYRGGPYNEQFF. The complete variable domain, with remaining parts taken from reference TRBV19 and TRBJ2-1, reads DGGITQSPKYLFRKEGQNVTLSCEQNLNHDAMYWYRQDPGQGLRLIYYSQIVNDFQKGDIAEGYSVSREKKESFPLTVTSAQKNPTAFYLCASYRGGPYNEQFFGPGTRLTVL.

The V call is TRBV28, the J call TRBJ2-7; D is unclear. This CDR3 region has 12 residues. V was trimmed by 2 bases and J by 1 base, leaving 3 bases between them. From germline, CDR1 is MDHEN and CDR2 SYDVKM. The CDR3 protein is CASSLGSYEQYF. The CDR3 nucleotides are TGTGCCAGCAGTTTAGGGTCCTACGAGCAGTACTTC.

This sequence joins TRBV4-2 and TRBJ2-1; 9 nucleotides line up with TRBD2. Germline V gene data show CDR1 as LGHNA and CDR2 as YNFKEQ. With 4 bases clipped from V and 0 bases from J, the junction kept 13 bases outside the gene matches. The CDR3 spans 19 residues. In DNA form, the CDR3 reads TGTGCCAGCAGCCCACCGTCTAGCGGGACTGAACCCTCCTACAATGAGCAGTTCTTC. Protein: CASSPPSSGTEPSYNEQFF.

The V and J genes are TRBV4-3 and TRBJ2-1; D call uncertain. Trimming cost V 1 base and J 9 bases, with 10 bases left between them. Germline V CDR1 and CDR2: LGHNA, YSLEER. The length of the CDR3 is 13 residues. The CDR3 is CASSQGIFREQFF. For the CDR3, the DNA is TGCGCCAGCAGCCAAGGGATCTTCCGTGAGCAGTTCTTC.

The chain links TRBV28 to TRBJ2-3; 10 bases align to TRBD2. CDR1 and CDR2 from the germline V gene are MDHEN and SYDVKM. J was trimmed by 2 bases and V by 7 bases; bases with no gene match: 15. The CDR3 is 18 residues long. CDR3 sequence reads: CASTAVSPSGGVTDTQYF. CDR3 bases: TGTGCCAGCACGGCCGTGAGCCCTAGCGGGGGAGTCACAGATACGCAGTATTTT.

J is TRBJ2-2 and V is TRBV30; 7 nucleotides match TRBD1. Germline V gene sequence: CDR1 GTSNPN, CDR2 SVGIG (reference sequence). Trimming took 3 bases from V and 4 from J; bases not matched to a gene: 5. CDR3 length equals 14 residues. The CDR3 DNA reads TGTGCCTGGAGGACAGGGCGTCGCACCGGGGAGCTGTTTTTT. This translates into CAWRTGRRTGELFF.

This chain connects TRBV15 to TRBJ2-7; unclear D gene. Germline V lookup: CDR1 LNHNV, CDR2 YYDKDF (reference sequence). Trimming took 0 bases from V and 3 from J, leaving 12 bases between them. The CDR3 sequence is 15 residues long. The CDR3 is CATSRDLIGRYEQYF. The CDR3 bases are TGTGCCACCAGCAGAGATTTGATAGGTCGCTACGAGCAGTACTTC.

The CDR3 region has the DNA TGCGCCAGCAGCCAAGAAGAGGGAGTATTGCGGGAGACCCAGTACTTC. It translates to CASSQEEGVLRETQYF. The chain recombines TRBV4-1 with TRBJ2-5, with D possibly TRBD2 on 5 matching bases. This CDR3 has 16 residues. Germline V lookup: CDR1 MGHRA, CDR2 YSYEKL. V was clipped by 0 bases and J by 5 bases, with 16 bases between them.

V and J are TRBV28 and TRBJ1-2; D perhaps matches TRBD1 (5 bases). The CDR3 totals 13 residues. Germline CDR1 MDHEN, CDR2 SYDVKM. Trimming took off 7 bases at V and 6 bases at J, with 15 bases between the two ends. The CDR3 spells CASTWGGPDGYTF. As DNA, the CDR3 is TGTGCCAGCACCTGGGGGGGACCCGATGGCTACACCTTC.

Details on this clone: Other nucleotide sequences from this sample produce the same CDR3. The chain joins TRBV5-1 to TRBJ2-3; no clear D gene. The ends were cut back, 0 bases at V and 4 bases at J, with 0 bases in the middle. CDR3 length: 11 residues. Germline CDR1 is SGHRS and CDR2 is YFSETQ. This CDR3 reads CASSLADTQYF. In DNA form, the CDR3 reads TGCGCCAGCAGCTTGGCAGATACGCAGTATTTT.

For the CDR3, the DNA is TGCGCCAGCAGCTTCCCAAGGGAAAACATTCAGTACTTC. Its protein is CASSFPRENIQYF. This chain links TRBV5-1 with TRBJ2-4; D call uncertain. Germline-derived CDR1 and CDR2 are SGHRS and YFSETQ. V lost 2 bases, J lost 5 bases, and 8 bases lay in between. This CDR3 has 13 residues.

The V gene is TRBV7-6, the J gene TRBJ1-2, with D perhaps TRBD1 (6 bases). CDR1 SGHVS and CDR2 FNYEAQ come from the germline V gene. The CDR3 runs 14 residues. Trimming removed 4 bases from V and 7 bases from J, with 16 bases in between. CDR3 DNA sequence: TGTGCCAGCAGCTCTTTAAAAGGGGGTTCTGGCTACACCTTC. This sequence encodes CASSSLKGGSGYTF. The whole variable domain, remainder taken from reference TRBV7-6 and TRBJ1-2, is GAGVSQSPRYKVTKRGQDVALRCDPISGHVSLYWYRQALGQGPEFLTYFNYEAQQDKSGLPNDRFSAERPEGSISTLTIQRTEQRDSAMYRCASSSLKGGSGYTFGSGTRLTVV.